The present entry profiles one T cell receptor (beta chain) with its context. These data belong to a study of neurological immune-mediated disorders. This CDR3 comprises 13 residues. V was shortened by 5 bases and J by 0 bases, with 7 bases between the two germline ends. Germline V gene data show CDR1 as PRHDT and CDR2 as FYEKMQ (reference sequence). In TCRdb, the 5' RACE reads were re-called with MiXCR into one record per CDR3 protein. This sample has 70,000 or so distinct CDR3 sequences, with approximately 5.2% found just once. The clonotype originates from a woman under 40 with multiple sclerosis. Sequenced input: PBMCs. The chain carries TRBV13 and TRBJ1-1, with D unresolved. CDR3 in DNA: TGTGCCAGCAGCCTCTCGCTGAACACTGAAGCTTTCTTT. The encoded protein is CASSLSLNTEAFF.